This passage covers 17 T cell receptor beta chains from one sample sequenced in a study of T cells expressing NK-cell markers. TCRdb re-analyzed the 5' RACE reads; it lists each CDR3 protein once, without DNA. The repertoire table contains over 100,000 distinct CDR3 sequences. Source material: blood T cells: a sorted CD56 or NKG2C T cell subset, CD4+ or CD8+ T cells, or bulk PBMC T cells (not recorded which). The receptors here all came from a woman between 18 and 69 years old in good health.

This chain joins TRBV3-1 and TRBJ2-6; TCRdb reports TRBD1, a call that lacks DNA to check it against. This CDR3 contains 20 residues. Germline V gene data show CDR1 as LGHDT and CDR2 as YNNKEL (reference sequence). The CDR3 reads CASSQDETGQGEVGANVLTF.

The chain employs TRBV20-1 and TRBJ2-1; TCRdb reports TRBD1, a call that lacks DNA to check it against. This CDR3 spans 16 amino acids. CDR1 and CDR2 from the germline V gene are DFQATT and SNEGSKA (reference sequence). CDR3 protein: CSALHRDRIQISEQFF.

The chain recombines TRBV11-2 with TRBJ1-2; TCRdb's D call, TRBD1, is unchecked because there is no DNA. The CDR3 length is 13 residues. Germline V gene sequence: CDR1 SGHAT, CDR2 FQNNGV. The chain's CDR3 is CASSLEGTVGYTF.

The chain employs TRBV6-5 and TRBJ2-3; absent DNA, TCRdb's TRBD2 call cannot be checked. Germline assignment: CDR1 MNHEY and CDR2 SVGAGI. The CDR3 consists of 15 residues. The CDR3 protein is CASSYRLAGRDTQYF.

The V call is TRBV5-6, the J call TRBJ2-5. The V gene's germline CDR1 is SGHDT and CDR2 YYEEEE. The CDR3 runs 13 residues. The CDR3 protein is CASSLHLQETQYF.

The chain is built from TRBV3-1 and TRBJ2-5; lacking DNA, the TRBD2 call made by TCRdb goes unchecked. CDR3 size: 16 residues. Germline V CDR1 and CDR2: LGHDT, YNNKEL (reference sequence). This chain's CDR3 is CASSATRGENQETQYF.

The chain has TRBV5-1 and TRBJ2-1. Germline V gives CDR1 SGHRS, CDR2 YFSETQ. The CDR3 runs to 11 residues. The CDR3 loop reads CASSVTNEQFF.

This chain connects TRBV4-1 to TRBJ2-2; the D call of TRBD2 rests on TCRdb alone, since no DNA is present to check it. The CDR3 length is 16 residues. From germline, CDR1 is MGHRA and CDR2 YSYEKL. The CDR3 loop is CASSQDVASGRRELFF.

The J gene is TRBJ1-1, the V gene TRBV14; the TRBD1 assignment by TCRdb is unverifiable without DNA. CDR3 length: 14 residues. Germline lookup yields CDR1 SGHDN and CDR2 FVKESK. The chain's CDR3 is CASSPRQGMSEAFF.

The chain employs TRBV15 and TRBJ2-1; TCRdb names TRBD1, which stays unverified in the absence of DNA. Germline-derived CDR1 and CDR2 are LNHNV and YYDKDF (reference sequence). The CDR3 has 13 amino acids. The CDR3 here is CATSRTGTDEQFF.

This sequence joins TRBV5-5 and TRBJ2-1; TCRdb gives TRBD2 as the D gene, but with no DNA this cannot be confirmed. The CDR3 has 17 residues. The germline gives CDR1 SGHKS, CDR2 YYEKEE (reference sequence). The CDR3 reads CASSFQTREGLNNEQFF. Full variable domain (outside the CDR3, taken from reference TRBV5-5 and TRBJ2-1): DAGVTQSPTHLIKTRGQQVTLRCSPISGHKSVSWYQQVLGQGPQFIFQYYEKEERGRGNFPDRFSARQFPNYSSELNVNALLLGDSALYLCASSFQTREGLNNEQFFGPGTRLTVL.

This chain uses TRBV19 with TRBJ2-1. CDR1 and CDR2 (germline): LNHDA, SQIVND (reference sequence). The CDR3 runs to 15 residues. The CDR3 here is CASSMAESSYNEQFF.

The chain is built from TRBV6-5 and TRBJ2-3; TCRdb lists TRBD2, though no DNA is available to test this call. Germline V CDR1 and CDR2: MNHEY, SVGAGI. The CDR3 runs to 13 residues. CDR3 loop: CASSYSASGVGYF.

The rearrangement uses TRBV20-1 and TRBJ2-1. The CDR3 runs to 16 residues. From germline, CDR1 is DFQATT and CDR2 SNEGSKA (reference sequence). The chain's CDR3 is CSAREPIGRTDNEQFF.

CDR3 sequence reads: CSSRGVNTEAFF. The chain joins TRBV29-1 to TRBJ1-1; TCRdb's D call, TRBD1, is unchecked because there is no DNA. The germline V gene has CDR1 SQVTM and CDR2 ANQGSEA. There are 12 residues in the CDR3.

The chain carries TRBV5-8 and TRBJ2-3; the TCRdb D gene call, TRBD2, has no DNA to confirm it. The CDR3 is 14 amino acids. Germline loops: CDR1 SGHTS, CDR2 YDEGEE. The CDR3 region is CASSLGSGTDTQYF.

This chain connects TRBV27 to TRBJ2-5; there is no DNA to check the TCRdb D call of TRBD1. This CDR3 is 16 amino acids long. In germline, CDR1 is MNHEY, CDR2 SMNVEV (reference sequence). CDR3 amino acids: CASSLLDPGSGGTQYF.